This T cell receptor beta chain was identified during a study of identical twins. General observations from the study: Twin-shared out-of-frame alpha sequences were enriched for low generation probability.

This CDR3 has 16 amino acids. The germline V and J ends were trimmed by 5 bases and 2 bases, with 16 bases remaining between them. Germline values: CDR1 LNHNV, CDR2 YYDKDF (reference sequence). One entry per CDR3 protein, called by TCRdb with MiXCR from the 5' RACE reads. There are approximately 550,000 distinct CDR3 sequences in the sample; approximately 20% occur only once, and 0.45% to 0.5% lies in the top ten. Note on this clonotype: Its specificity is unknown.

The same data also went into a second study, on yellow fever vaccine responses in identical twins. That work adds: Twins reportedly appeared to share part of their vaccine T cell response while keeping part individual.

The genes are TRBV15 and TRBJ2-1; tentative D call: TRBD1 (5 bases). The source of this sequence is a woman under 30 in good health. Input material: CD4+ T cells sorted from blood. CDR3 in amino acids: CATSPDNRSPYNEQFF. The CDR3, as DNA: TGTGCCACCAGCCCTGACAACAGGTCCCCCTACAATGAGCAGTTCTTC.